The T cell receptor (beta chain) under discussion was sequenced for a study of CD8 T cells in ankylosing spondylitis. This clonotype has at least ten counts. Its antigen is not identified. Study findings and constraints: A TCR beta motif of roughly eight highly homologous variants appeared characteristic of ankylosing spondylitis blood. Clones linked with disease were CD8+ and fairly uncommon in the peripheral blood.

Each CDR3 protein gets one entry after TCRdb re-called the 5' RACE reads with MiXCR. The sample lists about 150,000 distinct CDR3 sequences; about 6.7% were seen once. Germline CDR1 and CDR2: DFQATT and SNEGSKA (reference sequence). After removal of 3 bases from V and 3 bases from J, the junction contained 6 bases not matched to a gene. The CDR3 totals 14 residues. This sequence originates from a female donor with ankylosing spondylitis or in good health (not recorded which). Input material: blood, either unsorted or a sorted T cell fraction (not recorded which). This chain links TRBV20-1 with TRBJ2-7; 9 bases fit TRBD1. The CDR3 DNA follows: TGCAGTGCTAGGCGGACAGGGGAGTTCTACGAGCAGTACTTC. This gives the protein CSARRTGEFYEQYF.